This T cell receptor (beta chain) was sequenced for a study of identical twins. A word on this clonotype: The antigen remains unidentified.

The V and J ends lost 3 bases and 3 bases respectively, with 6 bases between them. CDR3 size: 12 residues. From germline, CDR1 is ENHRY and CDR2 SYGVKD. Each donor (without exception) was a healthy Caucasian. cDNA carried unique molecular identifiers, and a universal primer site was added by template switching. TCRdb re-called the 5' RACE reads through MiXCR, storing one row per CDR3 protein. The table shows over 250,000 distinct CDR3 sequences, with roughly 9.8% occurring only once. Study-level findings and limits: Excess sharing between twins was weaker in beta out-of-frame sequences. Abundant cord blood beta clonotypes carried fewer insertions; memory repertoires showed none.

The data also belong to a second study, concerning yellow fever vaccine responses in identical twins.

Sequencing used CD8+ T cells sorted from blood. The clonotype was recovered from a young woman in good health. The V and J genes are TRBV10-3 and TRBJ2-7; D remains unclear. DNA for the CDR3: TGTGCCATCAGTGACCCACTCTACGAGCAGTACTTC. As protein: CAISDPLYEQYF.